These 2 T cell receptor beta chains came from one sample sequenced in a study of preoperative IRX-2 immunotherapy in early breast cancer. The treatment here: preoperative locoregional IRX-2 cytokine immunotherapy. TCRdb keeps only in-frame clones here, not all; method: immunoSEQ multiplex PCR. The table includes 35,000 to 50,000 clones, about 95% detected once. The sequencing here drew on tumor tissue, taken after IRX-2 immunotherapy. The receptors were gathered from a human donor with breast cancer.

This chain connects TRBV7-2 to TRBJ2-5; weak D call: TRBD2 (6 bases). The length of the CDR3 is 16 residues. Trimming cost V 0 bases and J 6 bases, with 17 bases left between them. Per germline, CDR1 SGHTA and CDR2 FQGNSA. For the CDR3, the DNA is TGTGCCAGCAGCTTAGCGCGCGCGGGGTTGCTGAAGACCCAGTACTTC. Translation gives CASSLARAGLLKTQYF.

The rearrangement links TRBV5-5 to TRBJ1-1; the match to TRBD1 covers 12 bases. Germline lookup yields CDR1 SGHKS and CDR2 YYEKEE (reference sequence). This CDR3 is built from 15 residues. J was trimmed by 6 bases and V by 4 bases; bases with no gene match: 7. The CDR3, as DNA: TGTGCCAGCAGCGACCGGGACAGGGGGCGCCCTGAAGCTTTCTTT. Protein: CASSDRDRGRPEAFF.